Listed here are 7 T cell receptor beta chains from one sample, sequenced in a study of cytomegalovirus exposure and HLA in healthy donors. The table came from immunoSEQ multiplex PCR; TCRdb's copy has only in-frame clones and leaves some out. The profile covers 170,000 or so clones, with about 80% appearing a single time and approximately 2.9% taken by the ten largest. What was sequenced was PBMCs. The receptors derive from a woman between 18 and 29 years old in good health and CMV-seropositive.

The DNA of the CDR3 is TGTGCCAGCAGCTCTAGCGGGGTAGAGCAGTACTTC. Translated, it gives CASSSSGVEQYF. This rearrangement joins TRBV6-5 to TRBJ2-7; 9 bases fit TRBD2. The CDR3 extends over 12 amino acids. Germline V gene data show CDR1 as MNHEY and CDR2 as SVGAGI. The V and J ends lost 6 bases and 7 bases, in that order; junction bases with no gene match: 4.

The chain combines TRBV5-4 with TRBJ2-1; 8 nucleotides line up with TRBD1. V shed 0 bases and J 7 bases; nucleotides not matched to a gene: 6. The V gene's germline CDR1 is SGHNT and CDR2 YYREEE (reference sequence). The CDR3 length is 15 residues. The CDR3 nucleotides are TGTGCCAGCAGCTTGGTGGACAGGGCGACTAATGAGCAGTTCTTC. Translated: CASSLVDRATNEQFF. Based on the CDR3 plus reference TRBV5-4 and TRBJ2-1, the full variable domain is ETGVTQSPTHLIKTRGQQVTLRCSSQSGHNTVSWYQQALGQGPQFIFQYYREEENGRGNFPPRFSGLQFPNYSSELNVNALELDDSALYLCASSLVDRATNEQFFGPGTRLTVL.

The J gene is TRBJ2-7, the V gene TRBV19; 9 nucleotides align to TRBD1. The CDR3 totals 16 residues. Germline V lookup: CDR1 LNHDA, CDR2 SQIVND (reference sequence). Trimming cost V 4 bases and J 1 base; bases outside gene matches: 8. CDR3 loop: CASSTRPGQGSYEQYF. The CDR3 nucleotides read TGTGCCAGTAGTACCCGCCCGGGACAGGGATCCTACGAGCAGTACTTC.

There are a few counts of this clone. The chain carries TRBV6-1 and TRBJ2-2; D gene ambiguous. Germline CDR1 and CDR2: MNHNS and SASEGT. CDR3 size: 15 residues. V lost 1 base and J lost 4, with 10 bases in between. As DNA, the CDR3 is TGTGCCAGCAGTGAAGTCCCCCACAGCACCGGGGAGCTGTTTTTT. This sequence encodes CASSEVPHSTGELFF.

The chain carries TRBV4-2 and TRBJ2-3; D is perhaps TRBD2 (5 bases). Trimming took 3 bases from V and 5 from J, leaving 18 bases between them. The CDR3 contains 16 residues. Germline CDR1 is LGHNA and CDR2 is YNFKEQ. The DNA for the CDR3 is TGTGCCAGCAGCCACCCGGGCCTACCGGAGGAAGATACGCAGTATTTT. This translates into CASSHPGLPEEDTQYF.

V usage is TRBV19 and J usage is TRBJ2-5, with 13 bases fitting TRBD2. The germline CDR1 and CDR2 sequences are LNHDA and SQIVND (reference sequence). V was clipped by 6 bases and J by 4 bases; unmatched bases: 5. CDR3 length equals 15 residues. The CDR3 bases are TGTGCCAGTAGACCGGGACTAGCGGGGCTAGAGACCCAGTACTTC. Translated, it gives CASRPGLAGLETQYF.

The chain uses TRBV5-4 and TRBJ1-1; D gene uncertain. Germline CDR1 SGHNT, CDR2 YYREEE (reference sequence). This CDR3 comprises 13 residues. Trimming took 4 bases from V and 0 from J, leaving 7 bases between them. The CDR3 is CASSTEMNTEAFF. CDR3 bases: TGTGCCAGCAGCACCGAGATGAACACTGAAGCTTTCTTT. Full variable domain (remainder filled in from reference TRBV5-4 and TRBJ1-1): ETGVTQSPTHLIKTRGQQVTLRCSSQSGHNTVSWYQQALGQGPQFIFQYYREEENGRGNFPPRFSGLQFPNYSSELNVNALELDDSALYLCASSTEMNTEAFFGQGTRLTVV.